This T cell receptor beta chain was recorded in a study of blood T cells in healthy people across ages. The CDR3 totals 13 residues. About this clonotype: Germline and junction disagree at one end, which may indicate a read error.

Using a J-beta primer mix together with a sample-barcoded 5' primer, a second PCR was run for about 6 to 12 cycles. Via MiXCR, TCRdb re-called the 5' RACE reads, giving one row per CDR3 protein. The sample lists about 830,000 distinct CDR3 sequences, approximately 65% occurring once. This rearrangement joins TRBV12-3 or TRBV12-4 to TRBJ2-1; no reliable D call. The sequenced sample consisted of blood. This sequence was found in a man aged 30-40 years in good health. Here the CDR3 DNA reads TGTGCCAGCAGACTGGCAGATTCCTACGAGCAGTTATTC. Translated, it gives CASRLADSYEQLF.